What follows describes a single T cell receptor beta chain. The protocol was immunoSEQ multiplex PCR, while the TCRdb copy is restricted to in-frame clones and leaves out a portion. Of 250,000 to 300,000 clones listed, about nine tenths are singletons. The data belong to a study of blood T cell repertoires in COVID-19. The V and J ends lost 10 bases and 3 bases respectively, with 16 bases between them. The CDR3 spans 14 residues. Germline values: CDR1 SNHLY, CDR2 FYNNEI. Cohorts were assigned according to the clinical history that participants reported. Cohort 3 donors counted as recovered after two negative PCRs, clearance, or resolved symptoms.

The chain uses TRBV2 and TRBJ2-1; D might be TRBD2 (5 bases). Sequencing was carried out using PBMCs or T cells enriched from blood (not recorded which). This receptor was obtained from a man in his late teens or twenties who had recovered from COVID-19. The CDR3 sequence is CATGREPDYNEQFF. In DNA, the CDR3 is TGTGCCACGGGAAGAGAACCCGACTACAATGAGCAGTTCTTC.